Following are 14 T cell receptor beta chains from one sample sequenced in a study of T cell repertoires in cytomegalovirus infection. The antigens of these receptors remain unknown. MiXCR, run by TCRdb on the reads, gives a single entry per CDR3 protein. This sample yields roughly 920,000 distinct CDR3 sequences, of which around 32% are seen a single time; around 15% belongs to the top ten. Sample: cultured CD8+ T cells from PBMCs, taken from culture after CMV antigen stimulation. These receptors originate from a human donor in good health (CMV status not recorded). Some clones in this sample may be carry-over from other donors' samples.

This clonotype was observed a handful of times. This rearrangement joins TRBV7-9 to TRBJ2-5; 8 bases line up with TRBD1. V dropped 5 bases and J dropped 2; count of bases not matched to a gene: 10. Germline loops: CDR1 SEHNR, CDR2 FQNEAQ (reference sequence). CDR3 size: 16 residues. CDR3: CASSPPDRVEQETQYF. DNA of the CDR3: TGTGCCAGCAGCCCCCCGGACAGGGTGGAACAAGAGACCCAGTACTTC.

The chain carries TRBV7-6 and TRBJ1-5; unclear D gene. V dropped 4 bases and J dropped 3 bases, with 16 bases sitting between them. Germline lookup yields CDR1 SGHVS and CDR2 FNYEAQ. The CDR3 loop spans 16 amino acids. The CDR3 loop is CASSSGKMGPNQPQHF. In DNA, the CDR3 is TGTGCCAGCAGCTCGGGGAAGATGGGCCCCAATCAGCCCCAGCATTTT.

This clonotype was counted at least ten times. The chain couples TRBV7-8 to TRBJ2-5; D might be TRBD1 (6 bases). Per the germline V gene, CDR1 is SGHVS and CDR2 is FQNEAQ. This CDR3 comprises 21 residues. V gave up 1 base and J gave up 4 bases, with 31 bases separating them. CDR3 bases: TGTGCCAGCAGCTTAGGTCTCGGACAGAACTACCTATTTCCCTCCCGAGAGACCCAGTACTTC. It yields the protein CASSLGLGQNYLFPSRETQYF.

The sample holds many counts of this clonotype. V usage is TRBV7-2 and J usage is TRBJ2-5; D is tentatively TRBD1 or TRBD2 (5 bases each). V was trimmed by 5 bases and J by 4 bases, leaving 20 bases between them. The germline V gene has CDR1 SGHTA and CDR2 FQGNSA. CDR3 length: 16 amino acids. The CDR3 reads CASSGGVRLFSETQYF. DNA of the CDR3: TGTGCCAGCAGCGGGGGAGTCCGCCTTTTTTCAGAGACCCAGTACTTC.

In its sample, this clonotype was seen a few times. The rearrangement links TRBV7-9 to TRBJ1-1; D is possibly TRBD1 (6 bases). Germline lookup yields CDR1 SEHNR and CDR2 FQNEAQ (reference sequence). The CDR3 runs 14 residues. Trimming took off 5 bases at V and 7 bases at J, with 17 bases between the two ends. This CDR3 reads CASSPKGGSIEAFF. For the CDR3, the DNA is TGTGCCAGCAGCCCTAAAGGGGGTAGCATTGAAGCTTTCTTT.

The chain has TRBV7-9 and TRBJ1-3, with D possibly being TRBD1 (6 bases). The CDR3 is 16 residues long. Per germline, CDR1 SEHNR and CDR2 FQNEAQ (reference sequence). V dropped 11 bases and J dropped 0 bases, with 20 bases sitting between them. CDR3 protein: CAGAMRGASSGNTIYF. The CDR3 bases are TGTGCCGGAGCAATGCGGGGGGCGAGCTCTGGAAACACCATATATTTT.

This chain uses TRBV5-1 with TRBJ1-2, with 8 bases lining up with TRBD1. This CDR3 contains 18 residues. V dropped 0 bases and J dropped 4; count of bases not matched to a gene: 14. CDR1 SGHRS and CDR2 YFSETQ come from the germline V gene. The CDR3 loop reads CASSLESAGGGNSYGYTF. CDR3 nucleotide sequence: TGCGCCAGCAGCTTGGAATCGGCAGGGGGCGGTAATTCCTATGGCTACACCTTC.

This clonotype was counted between two and nine times. This chain connects TRBV27 to TRBJ1-1, with a possible D match to TRBD1 (6 bases). The germline V gene has CDR1 MNHEY and CDR2 SMNVEV (reference sequence). Trimming took off 5 bases at V and 8 bases at J, with 15 bases between the two ends. The CDR3 consists of 13 residues. CDR3 DNA: TGTGCCAGCAGTCCCACAGGGCTGAGCGAAGCTTTCTTT. It encodes CASSPTGLSEAFF.

CDR3: CASSHGFGGDEQFF. The CDR3 DNA sequence: TGTGCCAGCAGTCACGGCTTTGGGGGGGATGAGCAGTTCTTC. The rearrangement uses TRBV6-2 or TRBV6-3 and TRBJ2-1; TRBD2 matches 7 bases. CDR1 is MNHEY and CDR2 is SVGEGT in the germline V gene. This CDR3 spans 14 amino acids. J gave up 8 bases and V 5 bases, and 9 bases lay outside the gene matches.

The V gene is TRBV7-8, the J gene TRBJ1-1; D is possibly TRBD1 (6 bases). The V and J ends lost 1 base and 6 bases respectively, with 24 bases between them. Germline-derived CDR1 and CDR2 are SGHVS and FQNEAQ. This CDR3 has 18 amino acids. Here the CDR3 DNA reads TGTGCCAGCAGCTTAGATCGGGGGGGGCGCATTATGAGAGCTGAAGCTTTCTTT. Encoded protein: CASSLDRGGRIMRAEAFF. Filled out from reference TRBV7-8 and TRBJ1-1, the complete variable domain reads GAGVSQSPRYKVAKRGQDVALRCDPISGHVSLFWYQQALGQGPEFLTYFQNEAQLDKSGLPSDRFFAERPEGSVSTLKIQRTQQEDSAVYLCASSLDRGGRIMRAEAFFGQGTRLTVV.

The chain is built from TRBV18 and TRBJ1-4; D gene unclear. Germline V gene sequence: CDR1 KGHSH, CDR2 LQKENI. This CDR3 is built from 15 residues. With 0 bases removed from V and 2 bases from J, the gap between germline ends came to 7 bases. The CDR3 spells CASSPPEGTNEKLFF. The CDR3 bases are TGTGCCAGCTCACCACCAGAGGGTACTAATGAAAAACTGTTTTTT.

The rearrangement joins TRBV3-1 to TRBJ2-2, with D possibly TRBD2 on 6 matching bases. V was shortened by 3 bases and J by 3 bases, with 14 bases between the two germline ends. The CDR3 has 16 residues. Germline V lookup: CDR1 LGHDT, CDR2 YNNKEL (reference sequence). The CDR3 protein is CASSHTYSGDTGELFF. The CDR3 DNA reads as TGTGCCAGCAGCCATACCTACTCGGGAGACACCGGGGAGCTGTTTTTT.

The genes are TRBV27 and TRBJ2-1; D remains ambiguous. In germline, CDR1 is MNHEY, CDR2 SMNVEV (reference sequence). This CDR3 is built from 14 residues. V gave up 10 bases and J gave up 2 bases, with 15 bases separating them. Written as DNA, the CDR3 is TGTGCCACCACGAACTCCGCGACCTACAATGAGCAGTTCTTC. Residues: CATTNSATYNEQFF.

The chain is built from TRBV3-1 and TRBJ1-6, with D tentatively TRBD1 (5 bases). The ends were cut back, 0 bases at V and 7 bases at J, with 22 bases in the middle. The CDR3 runs 19 residues. Germline V gives CDR1 LGHDT, CDR2 YNNKEL (reference sequence). The CDR3 loop reads CASSQEIAVLEQENSPLHF. The CDR3 DNA sequence: TGTGCCAGCAGCCAAGAGATCGCCGTCTTGGAACAGGAGAATTCACCCCTCCACTTT.